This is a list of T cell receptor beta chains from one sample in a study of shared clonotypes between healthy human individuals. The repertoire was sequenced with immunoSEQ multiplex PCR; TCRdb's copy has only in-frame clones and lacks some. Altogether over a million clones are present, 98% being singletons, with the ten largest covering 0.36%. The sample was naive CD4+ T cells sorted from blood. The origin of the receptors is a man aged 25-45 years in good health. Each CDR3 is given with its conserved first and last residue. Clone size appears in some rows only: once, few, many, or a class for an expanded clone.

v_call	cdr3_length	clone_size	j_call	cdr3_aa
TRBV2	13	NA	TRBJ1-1	CASRVDRSTEAFF
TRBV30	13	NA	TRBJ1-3	CAWSQWSGNTIYF
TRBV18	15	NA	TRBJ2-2	CASSPRGQNTGELFF
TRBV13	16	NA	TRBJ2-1	CASSLVRLAGHNEQFF
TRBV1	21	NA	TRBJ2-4	CTSSQDLRGRTSGIAKNIQYF
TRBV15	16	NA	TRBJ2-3	CATSRRSGRDGDTQYF
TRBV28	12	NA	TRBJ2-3	CASSPPTDTQYF
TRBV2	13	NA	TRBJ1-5	CASRSNSNQPQHF
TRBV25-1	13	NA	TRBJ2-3	CASKDRGTDTQYF
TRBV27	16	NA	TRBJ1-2	CASSLSRGPHFYGYTF
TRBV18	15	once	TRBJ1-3	CASQTAVGSGNTIYF
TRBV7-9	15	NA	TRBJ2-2	CASSSRAANTGELFF
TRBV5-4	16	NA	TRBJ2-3	CASSPRLLGGTDTQYF
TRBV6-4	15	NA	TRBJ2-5	CASSGSLNGPRTQYF
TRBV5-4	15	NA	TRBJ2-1	CASRLSGRNYNEQFF
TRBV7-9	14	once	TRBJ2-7	CASSLARGSYEQYF
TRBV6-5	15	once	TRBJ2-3	CASSYGSRGHDTQYF
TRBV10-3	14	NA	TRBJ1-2	CAISELSGAVGYTF
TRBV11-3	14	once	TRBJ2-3	CASSYGRGTDTQYF
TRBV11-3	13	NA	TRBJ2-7	CARSREGLREQYF
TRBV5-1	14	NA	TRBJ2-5	CASSLEAGQETQYF
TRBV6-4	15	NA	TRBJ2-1	CASSEGLAGYNEQFF
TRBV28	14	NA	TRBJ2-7	CASSPGRRGGEQYF
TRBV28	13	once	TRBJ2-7	CASSRQASYEQYF
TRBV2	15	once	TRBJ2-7	CASSDFSGRVYEQYF
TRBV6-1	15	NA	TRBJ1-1	CASSEEGVSYTEAFF
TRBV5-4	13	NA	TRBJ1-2	CASSFAGSYGYTF
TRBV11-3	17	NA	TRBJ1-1	CASSLVPQGVTKTEAFF
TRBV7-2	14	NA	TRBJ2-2	CASSLEGFTGELFF
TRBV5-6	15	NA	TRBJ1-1	CASSPTGRLNTEAFF
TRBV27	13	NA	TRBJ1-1	CASSFWGGSEAFF
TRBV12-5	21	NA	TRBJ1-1	CASGLVRGGGTRQIRNTEAFF
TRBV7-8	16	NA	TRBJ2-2	CASSLDFSGSSGELFF